The clone carrying this T cell receptor beta chain was picked up many times. The antigen remains unidentified. The data derive from a study of metastatic and nonmetastatic thyroid tumors. Across the whole study: Repertoire data that came from the blood and tumor or nodule tissue of malignant and benign thyroid patients were compared.

TCRdb re-called the PCR reads through MiXCR. The table lists around 31,000 clones, under 20% of them singletons, with 10% in the top ten. The ends were cut back, 3 bases at V and 6 bases at J, with 12 bases in the middle. Germline V gene sequence: CDR1 DFQATT, CDR2 SNEGSKA (reference sequence). The CDR3 covers 13 residues. Findings and limits, study-wide: Compared with benign nodules, malignant thyroid tumors were reported to have significantly higher TCR beta diversity in both blood and tumor.

Patients had received no treatment of any kind before thyroid surgery. The chain is built from TRBV20-1 and TRBJ1-5, with D possibly TRBD1 on 5 matching bases. The sample taken for sequencing was blood. This sequence was found in a female donor with papillary thyroid cancer or a benign thyroid nodule (not recorded which). Some clones in this sample may be carry-over from other donors' samples. CDR3 sequence reads: CSARVRESQPQHF. CDR3 DNA sequence: TGCAGTGCTAGGGTCAGGGAAAGTCAGCCCCAGCATTTT.